This T cell receptor beta chain was captured by sequencing in a study of control samples from healthy donors and cancer patients. Germline V lookup: CDR1 SGHNT, CDR2 YYREEE (reference sequence). V shed 0 bases and J shed 4 bases, with 7 bases lying between them. The CDR3 is 13 amino acids. This table comes from immunoSEQ multiplex PCR, and its TCRdb copy is limited to in-frame clones, with some not included. The sample has 110,000 or so clones, 70% to 85% seen once. The chain uses TRBV5-4 and TRBJ1-2, with D maybe TRBD1 (5 bases). The sequence came from a man between 18 and 35 years old in good health. Sequencing used blood. CDR3 in DNA: TGTGCCAGCAGCTTGGAGCAGGGCTATGGCTACACCTTC. Translating it yields CASSLEQGYGYTF.